Listed here are 16 T cell receptor beta chains from one sample, sequenced in a study of blood T cell repertoires in COVID-19. Clones were sequenced by immunoSEQ multiplex PCR, and TCRdb holds only the in-frame ones, with some missing. The table records a few hundred thousand clones, around 90% of them present only once. Sample: peripheral blood. These receptors came from a woman between 70 and 85 years old with COVID-19, enrolled during active disease.

The chain links TRBV7-3 to TRBJ2-1; 7 bases align to TRBD2. V shed 1 base and J 8 bases; nucleotides not matched to a gene: 8. Germline V gene sequence: CDR1 SGHTA, CDR2 FQGTGA. The CDR3 contains 15 residues. CDR3 protein: CASSLMLTGGDEQFF. CDR3 DNA sequence: TGTGCCAGCAGCTTAATGTTAACGGGAGGCGATGAGCAGTTCTTC.

This chain links TRBV30 with TRBJ2-7; 12 bases map to TRBD2. V lost 3 bases, J lost 5 bases, and 11 bases stayed unmatched. The CDR3 has 16 residues. Germline V gene data show CDR1 as GTSNPN and CDR2 as SVGIG (reference sequence). As DNA, the CDR3 is TGTGCCTGGAGGTTAGCTCCTGGACTAGCGGGACACGAGCAGTACTTC. This translates into CAWRLAPGLAGHEQYF.

The rearrangement links TRBV30 to TRBJ1-4; D unresolved. Trimming removed 4 bases from V and 7 bases from J, with 7 bases in between. Germline V lookup: CDR1 GTSNPN, CDR2 SVGIG (reference sequence). This CDR3 spans 11 amino acids. DNA for the CDR3: TGTGCCTGGAATAGATTTGAAAAACTGTTTTTT. Translation gives CAWNRFEKLFF.

The V and J genes are TRBV5-1 and TRBJ1-1; possibly TRBD1 for D (5 bases). CDR3 length equals 15 residues. Trimming removed 0 bases at V and 3 bases at J, with 12 bases between. Germline V gene lookup returns CDR1 SGHRS and CDR2 YFSETQ. The CDR3 reads CASSLDWGVDTEAFF. CDR3 DNA sequence: TGCGCCAGCAGCTTGGATTGGGGCGTGGACACTGAAGCTTTCTTT.

The V call is TRBV27, the J call TRBJ2-5, with D perhaps matching TRBD1 (6 bases). This CDR3 contains 14 residues. V lost 4 bases to trimming and J lost 2 bases, with 11 bases between them. Germline loops: CDR1 MNHEY, CDR2 SMNVEV (reference sequence). This CDR3 is CASSWTTGQETQYF. In nucleotides, the CDR3 is TGTGCCAGCAGTTGGACGACAGGACAAGAGACCCAGTACTTC.

This clone was seen only once. The gene calls are TRBV5-1 and TRBJ1-4; D is unclear. Germline CDR1 and CDR2: SGHRS and YFSETQ. The length of the CDR3 is 14 residues. V was cut by 4 bases and J by 3 bases, with 10 bases left in between. For the CDR3, the DNA is TGCGCCAGCAGCCTTAATGTTGCTAATGAAAAACTGTTTTTT. Its protein product is CASSLNVANEKLFF. Filled out from reference TRBV5-1 and TRBJ1-4, the complete variable domain reads KAGVTQTPRYLIKTRGQQVTLSCSPISGHRSVSWYQQTPGQGLQFLFEYFSETQRNKGNFPGRFSGRQFSNSRSEMNVSTLELGDSALYLCASSLNVANEKLFFGSGTQLSVL.

This chain uses TRBV5-4 with TRBJ2-2; no clear D gene. Germline CDR1 reads SGHNT; CDR2 reads YYREEE (reference sequence). The CDR3 contains 12 residues. The V gene lost 2 bases and the J gene lost 7 bases, with 6 bases spanning the gap. The CDR3 here is CASSLLGGELFF. In nucleotides, the CDR3 is TGTGCCAGCAGCTTACTTGGCGGGGAGCTGTTTTTT. Based on the CDR3 plus reference TRBV5-4 and TRBJ2-2, the full variable domain is ETGVTQSPTHLIKTRGQQVTLRCSSQSGHNTVSWYQQALGQGPQFIFQYYREEENGRGNFPPRFSGLQFPNYSSELNVNALELDDSALYLCASSLLGGELFFGEGSRLTVL.

The rearrangement links TRBV27 to TRBJ1-2; TRBD1 might be the D (6 bases). The CDR3 runs to 13 residues. Looked up from germline, CDR1 is MNHEY and CDR2 is SMNVEV (reference sequence). V was clipped by 3 bases and J by 7 bases, with 12 bases between them. CDR3 coding DNA: TGTGCCAGCAGTTTCCTACAGGGCTCTGGCTACACCTTC. This translates into CASSFLQGSGYTF.

This clone was detected a few times. The gene calls are TRBV29-1 and TRBJ2-1, with D possibly matching TRBD1 (6 bases). Trimming shortened V by 4 bases and J by 3 bases, and 10 bases separated the two germline ends. This CDR3 is built from 13 residues. Germline lookup yields CDR1 SQVTM and CDR2 ANQGSEA. The CDR3 sequence is CSVVGHGYNEQFF. CDR3 in DNA: TGCAGCGTTGTGGGACACGGCTACAATGAGCAGTTCTTC.

The V call is TRBV6-2 or TRBV6-3, the J call TRBJ1-5; 9 bases agree with TRBD1. V lost 2 bases to trimming and J lost 0 bases; unmatched junction nucleotides: 2. Per the germline V gene, CDR1 is MNHEY and CDR2 is SVGEGT. This CDR3 has 16 residues. CDR3 sequence (DNA): TGTGCCAGCAGTTACCGACAGGGGGTTAGCAATCAGCCCCAGCATTTT. Amino acids: CASSYRQGVSNQPQHF.

The V gene is TRBV5-1, the J gene TRBJ2-2; tentatively, D is TRBD1 (6 bases). CDR3 length equals 15 residues. The ends were cut back, 2 bases at V and 0 bases at J, with 8 bases in the middle. Germline-derived CDR1 and CDR2 are SGHRS and YFSETQ. Here the CDR3 DNA reads TGCGCCAGCAGCTTACAGGGAACGAACACCGGGGAGCTGTTTTTT. This gives the protein CASSLQGTNTGELFF.

The chain is built from TRBV28 and TRBJ2-3; D may be TRBD1 (6 bases). This CDR3 is built from 13 residues. The V gene lost 6 bases and the J gene lost 5 bases, with 12 bases spanning the gap. The germline gives CDR1 MDHEN, CDR2 SYDVKM. Written as DNA, the CDR3 is TGTGCCAGCAGAAAAGGGGGACGAGATACGCAGTATTTT. Translation: CASRKGGRDTQYF.

The CDR3 sequence is CASSQDPHATNEKLFF. CDR3 in DNA: TGCGCCAGCAGCCAAGATCCCCATGCAACTAATGAAAAACTGTTTTTT. This rearrangement joins TRBV4-1 to TRBJ1-4, with D unclear. The CDR3 is 16 residues long. Germline CDR1 reads MGHRA; CDR2 reads YSYEKL. V lost 0 bases, J lost 0 bases, and 8 bases lay in between.

The chain uses TRBV28 and TRBJ2-7; TRBD1 might be the D (6 bases). Germline CDR1 reads MDHEN; CDR2 reads SYDVKM. Trimming removed 2 bases from V and 4 bases from J, with 9 bases in between. The CDR3 runs 13 residues. The CDR3, as DNA: TGTGCCAGCAGTTTAATGACAGGTTACGAGCAGTACTTC. It codes for CASSLMTGYEQYF.

V usage is TRBV7-9 and J usage is TRBJ1-1; D is ambiguous. The germline gives CDR1 SEHNR, CDR2 FQNEAQ (reference sequence). V lost 0 bases and J lost 6, with 8 bases in between. The CDR3 contains 13 residues. The CDR3 loop is CASSLAWASEAFF. CDR3 coding DNA: TGTGCCAGCAGCTTAGCCTGGGCATCTGAAGCTTTCTTT.

This clone was found once. V is TRBV19 and J is TRBJ1-1, with TRBD1 as a possible D gene (5 bases). V was clipped by 5 bases and J by 3 bases, with 10 bases between them. Germline CDR1 LNHDA, CDR2 SQIVND (reference sequence). This CDR3 is built from 13 residues. CDR3 protein: CASSPRGDTEAFF. CDR3 DNA sequence: TGTGCCAGTAGTCCCCGGGGGGACACTGAAGCTTTCTTT.